This T cell receptor (beta chain) is from a study of CD8 T cells in ankylosing spondylitis. General study results and limits: Ankylosing spondylitis blood seemed to carry a telltale TCR beta motif made of under ten highly homologous variants.

With respect to this clonotype: What it recognizes is unknown.

TCRdb passed the 5' RACE reads through MiXCR, listing each CDR3 protein once. This sample has almost 400,000 distinct CDR3 sequences, with approximately 20% found just once. The germline V gene encodes CDR1 MNHEY and CDR2 SVGEGT. There are 15 residues in the CDR3. Trimming shortened V by 0 bases and J by 0 bases, and 8 bases separated the two germline ends. This TCR came from a male donor with ankylosing spondylitis. V gene TRBV6-2 or TRBV6-3 combines with J gene TRBJ2-5; a possible D gene is TRBD1 (5 bases). Input material: blood, either unsorted or a sorted T cell fraction (not recorded which). CDR3: CASSYSDRYQETQYF. The CDR3 DNA follows: TGTGCCAGCAGTTACTCCGACAGATACCAAGAGACCCAGTACTTC.